The 18 T cell receptor beta chains presented below share a single source sample, sequenced in a study of cytomegalovirus exposure and HLA in healthy donors. PCR amplification relied on 60 Vbeta primers (plus 13 Jbeta primers). Data came from immunoSEQ multiplex PCR; TCRdb stores just in-frame clones and leaves some out. This sample has roughly 110,000 clones, with about 76% found just once. The specimen was PBMCs. Receptors originate from a middle-aged woman in good health and CMV-seropositive.

The genes are TRBV30 and TRBJ1-4, with D unresolved. The ends were cut back, 3 bases at V and 3 bases at J, with 11 bases in the middle. Germline V gene sequence: CDR1 GTSNPN, CDR2 SVGIG (reference sequence). The length of the CDR3 is 14 residues. DNA for the CDR3: TGTGCCTGGAGGCCCCGGGGAGCTAATGAAAAACTGTTTTTT. Translating gives CAWRPRGANEKLFF.

The rearrangement uses TRBV5-1 and TRBJ2-1; 11 positions match TRBD2. After removal of 1 base from V and 15 bases from J, the junction contained 9 bases not matched to a gene. Per germline, CDR1 SGHRS and CDR2 YFSETQ. The CDR3 has 14 amino acids. As DNA, the CDR3 is TGCGCCAGCAGCTTGACAAACACCGGGACTAGCGGGTTCTTC. It translates to CASSLTNTGTSGFF.

The genes are TRBV5-1 and TRBJ2-7; 15 nucleotides align to TRBD2. Trimming removed 4 bases from V and 2 bases from J; junction bases left unmatched: 10. Germline CDR1 is SGHRS and CDR2 is YFSETQ. The length of the CDR3 is 18 residues. The CDR3 DNA reads TGCGCCAGCAGCACGCCGGGACTAGCGGGGGGAATAACCTACGAGCAGTACTTC. Amino acid sequence: CASSTPGLAGGITYEQYF.

The rearrangement links TRBV6-6 to TRBJ2-7, with D maybe TRBD1 (6 bases). Germline CDR1 is MNHNY and CDR2 is SVGAGI (reference sequence). The CDR3 is 15 residues long. V lost 2 bases, J lost 4 bases, and 15 bases lay in between. The CDR3 DNA is TGTGCCAGCAGTTACGGACAGTCTTCAGCTTACGAGCAGTACTTC. Amino acid sequence: CASSYGQSSAYEQYF.

This clone turned up a few times. The V and J genes are TRBV7-7 and TRBJ2-5; D is ambiguous. The J call may be faulty, since TRBJ2-7 better matches the DNA end. CDR1 and CDR2 from the germline V gene are SSHAT and FNYEAQ (reference sequence). The CDR3 loop spans 14 amino acids. The CDR3: CASSPQTSSYEQYF. The DNA for the CDR3 is TGTGCCAGCAGCCCACAGACATCCTCCTACGAGCAGTACTTC.

This chain joins TRBV2 and TRBJ2-1; possibly TRBD2 for D (5 bases). This CDR3 spans 14 amino acids. Germline lookup yields CDR1 SNHLY and CDR2 FYNNEI. The V end was cut by 2 bases, the J end by 6 bases, with 11 bases between. The CDR3 spells CASSEWTAGNEQFF. CDR3 DNA: TGTGCCAGCAGTGAATGGACTGCAGGCAATGAGCAGTTCTTC.

The V gene is TRBV6-6, the J gene TRBJ2-7, with 8 nucleotides matching TRBD1. CDR3 size: 15 residues. Germline loops: CDR1 MNHNY, CDR2 SVGAGI (reference sequence). V gave up 2 bases and J gave up 3 bases; unmatched junction bases: 6. The CDR3 protein is CASSYLGQGIYEQYF. CDR3 DNA sequence: TGTGCCAGCAGTTACCTCGGACAGGGAATCTACGAGCAGTACTTC.

The chain is built from TRBV7-8 and TRBJ1-5; no definite D call. CDR3 size: 13 residues. Germline V gene sequence: CDR1 SGHVS, CDR2 FQNEAQ. Trimming left V 5 bases short and J 7 bases short, with 12 bases between. This CDR3 is CASSDTLGQPQHF. DNA for the CDR3: TGTGCCAGCAGCGACACCCTTGGACAGCCCCAGCATTTT.

The rearrangement links TRBV27 to TRBJ1-2, with 10 nucleotides matching TRBD1. V lost 6 bases, J lost 7 bases, and 8 bases stayed unmatched. Germline V gene sequence: CDR1 MNHEY, CDR2 SMNVEV (reference sequence). This CDR3 is built from 14 residues. The CDR3 DNA follows: TGTGCCAGCAGCCCAAGTTGGGACAGGGGTGGCTACACCTTC. Protein product: CASSPSWDRGGYTF.

The chain has TRBV6-5 and TRBJ2-7; D is possibly TRBD2 (6 bases). Germline values: CDR1 MNHEY, CDR2 SVGAGI. There are 14 residues in the CDR3. V lost 5 bases and J lost 3, with 14 bases in between. CDR3 nucleotides: TGTGCCAGCAGTACCGGGACTGGCCGCTACGAGCAGTACTTC. As protein: CASSTGTGRYEQYF.

The gene calls are TRBV5-6 and TRBJ2-5; 7 bases agree with TRBD1. The CDR3 covers 15 residues. Germline CDR1 is SGHDT and CDR2 is YYEEEE. V shed 6 bases, J shed 2 bases, and the junction held 10 bases outside the gene matches. The CDR3 here is CASNYPGQPQETQYF. For the CDR3, the DNA is TGTGCCAGCAATTATCCGGGACAGCCTCAAGAGACCCAGTACTTC.

This clone was seen only a few times. The V and J genes are TRBV6-6 and TRBJ1-4; D may be TRBD1 (5 bases). V lost 6 bases to trimming and J lost 2 bases, with 13 bases between them. Per the germline V gene, CDR1 is MNHNY and CDR2 is SVGAGI (reference sequence). This CDR3 comprises 15 residues. DNA of the CDR3: TGTGCCAGCAGAGACTTAGGGGCGACTAATGAAAAACTGTTTTTT. Amino acid sequence: CASRDLGATNEKLFF.

This chain links TRBV30 with TRBJ2-2; 8 bases map to TRBD1. The CDR3 runs to 13 residues. Per the germline V gene, CDR1 is GTSNPN and CDR2 is SVGIG (reference sequence). V lost 7 bases, J lost 6 bases, and 7 bases stayed unmatched. For the CDR3, the DNA is TGTGCCTTATCAGGGGGCGGGGCCGGGGAGCTGTTTTTT. Amino acids: CALSGGGAGELFF.

The chain uses TRBV11-2 and TRBJ1-1; 7 bases agree with TRBD1. This CDR3 spans 12 amino acids. V trimming: 5 bases; J trimming: 5 bases; junction bases outside the gene matches: 2. The germline V gene encodes CDR1 SGHAT and CDR2 FQNNGV. The CDR3 reads CASSNRGTEAFF. In nucleotides, the CDR3 is TGTGCCAGCAGCAACAGGGGAACTGAAGCTTTCTTT. Together with reference TRBV11-2 and TRBJ1-1, the CDR3 gives the full variable domain: EAGVAQSPRYKIIEKRQSVAFWCNPISGHATLYWYQQILGQGPKLLIQFQNNGVVDDSQLPKDRFSAERLKGVDSTLKIQPAKLEDSAVYLCASSNRGTEAFFGQGTRLTVV.

This clone was found once. This chain connects TRBV5-1 to TRBJ2-2; maybe TRBD1 (6 bases). The CDR3 runs 15 residues. Trimming removed 1 base at V and 5 bases at J, with 12 bases between. Germline CDR1 and CDR2: SGHRS and YFSETQ. CDR3 amino acids: CASSLPGAQTGELFF. As DNA, the CDR3 is TGCGCCAGCAGCTTGCCAGGGGCACAAACCGGGGAGCTGTTTTTT.

With respect to this clone: At one of its ends the junction is not consistent with the germline gene, which may arise from a read error. The genes are TRBV6-1 and TRBJ1-3; 7 bases match TRBD1. Germline assignment: CDR1 MNHNS and CDR2 SASEGT. The CDR3 runs 17 residues. In nucleotides, the CDR3 is TGTGCCAGCAGCGAAGTGGGACAGCCTATCTCTGGAAACACCATATATTTT. Encoded protein: CASSEVGQPISGNTIYF.

This clone was detected once. The V and J genes are TRBV18 and TRBJ2-3; maybe TRBD1 (5 bases). V lost 1 base, J lost 5 bases, and 10 bases lay in between. The germline CDR1 and CDR2 sequences are KGHSH and LQKENI. CDR3 length: 14 amino acids. For the CDR3, the DNA is TGTGCCAGCTCACCACGTCCAGGGCAAGATACGCAGTATTTT. It encodes CASSPRPGQDTQYF.

As concerns this clone: One end of the junction does not line up with germline, which may come from a read error. The rearrangement uses TRBV7-9 and TRBJ1-1; 7 nucleotides agree with TRBD1. Germline CDR1 and CDR2: SEHNR and FQNEAQ (reference sequence). The CDR3 is 17 amino acids. CDR3 sequence reads: CSSSPGTALLTNTEAFF. The CDR3 nucleotides are TGTTCCAGCAGCCCCGGGACAGCTCTTTTAACCAACACTGAAGCTTTCTTT.